The sequence of this T cell receptor (beta chain) was determined in a study of blood T cell repertoires in COVID-19. Profiling relied on immunoSEQ multiplex PCR, and the TCRdb table lists in-frame clones only, not all of them. Of about 260,000 clones in the sample, 91% were seen once. Which cohort a participant joined came from the clinical history participants gave. The sequenced sample consisted of PBMCs or T cells enriched from blood (not recorded which). The receptor was isolated from a man aged 40-55 years who had been exposed to COVID-19.

The DNA for the CDR3 is TGCGCCAGCAGTGAGGCGCTATACAATGAGCAGTTCTTC. As protein: CASSEALYNEQFF. The chain combines TRBV10-1 with TRBJ2-1; D gene uncertain. V was pared by 2 bases and J by 4 bases, with 6 bases between. Germline V CDR1 and CDR2: WNHNN, SYGVQD (reference sequence). The CDR3 has 13 amino acids.